The 20 T cell receptor beta chains listed next were all sequenced from one sample in a study of blood T cell repertoires in COVID-19. Profiled with immunoSEQ multiplex PCR; TCRdb holds only in-frame clones, not every one. The data show over 250,000 clones, with around 90% seen just once and roughly 2.2% held by the top ten. The sequencing sample was made of peripheral blood. The receptors were sampled from a man aged 50-59 years with acute or convalescent COVID-19.

The V call is TRBV9, the J call TRBJ2-5, with D possibly being TRBD1 (6 bases). V shed 2 bases and J shed 7 bases, with 15 bases lying between them. In germline, CDR1 is SGDLS, CDR2 YYNGEE. This CDR3 contains 14 residues. The CDR3 protein is CASSVSTGLRTQYF. The DNA for the CDR3 is TGTGCCAGCAGCGTTAGCACAGGGCTCCGGACCCAGTACTTC.

DNA for the CDR3: TGTGCCAGCAGTTTTTCGGGGGGAGAAGCTTTCTTT. It translates to CASSFSGGEAFF. The V and J genes are TRBV12-3 or TRBV12-4 and TRBJ1-1; perhaps TRBD1 as D (5 bases). This CDR3 is built from 12 residues. V shed 3 bases and J shed 8 bases, with 10 bases lying between them.

The chain uses TRBV6-5 and TRBJ2-1, with D unclear. CDR1 MNHEY and CDR2 SVGAGI come from the germline V gene. Between the trimmed V and J ends, which lost 6 bases and 0 bases, there was a span of 9 bases. This CDR3 contains 14 residues. CDR3 coding DNA: TGTGCCAGCAGAGTCTTGAGCTCCTACAATGAGCAGTTCTTC. This translates into CASRVLSSYNEQFF.

V and J are TRBV7-8 and TRBJ2-1; 13 bases line up with TRBD2. The length of the CDR3 is 20 residues. Losses at the gene ends were 5 bases for V and 0 bases for J; bases not matched to a gene: 13. Germline assignment: CDR1 SGHVS and CDR2 FQNEAQ. Here the CDR3 reads CASSLRLAGGYRSSYNEQFF. The CDR3 DNA reads as TGTGCCAGCAGCCTCCGACTAGCGGGGGGCTATCGGAGCTCCTACAATGAGCAGTTCTTC.

The chain couples TRBV3-1 (or the pseudogene TRBV3-2) to TRBJ1-2; D is possibly TRBD1 (5 bases). The germline gives CDR1 LGHDT, CDR2 YNNKEL (reference sequence). The CDR3 contains 16 residues. Trimming shortened V by 2 bases and J by 3 bases, and 16 bases separated the two germline ends. This CDR3 reads CASSQPLGGLDYGYTF. For the CDR3, the DNA is TGTGCCAGCAGCCAACCATTGGGGGGTTTGGACTATGGCTACACCTTC.

This chain links TRBV15 with TRBJ2-7; 10 nucleotides match TRBD2. Germline values: CDR1 LNHNV, CDR2 YYDKDF (reference sequence). After removal of 0 bases from V and 3 bases from J, the junction contained 5 bases not matched to a gene. The CDR3 spans 16 residues. The CDR3 DNA sequence: TGTGCCACCAGCAGAGAGGGCCTAGCGGGAGTCTACGAGCAGTACTTC. Translation: CATSREGLAGVYEQYF.

The rearrangement links TRBV7-9 to TRBJ2-1; a possible D gene is TRBD1 (5 bases). Trimming cost V 1 base and J 9 bases, with 7 bases left between them. In germline, CDR1 is SEHNR, CDR2 FQNEAQ (reference sequence). This CDR3 is 12 amino acids long. Written as DNA, the CDR3 is TGTGCCAGCAGCTTAGAAGGGGCTGAGCAGTTCTTC. This gives the protein CASSLEGAEQFF.

This clone appeared a single time. The chain recombines TRBV21-1 with TRBJ1-2; the D call TRBD1 from the table was never checked on the DNA. TRBV21-1 is classified as a pseudogene. The CDR3 spans 10 residues. The CDR3: CASSSGQESF. CDR3 in DNA: TGTGCCAGCAGCAGCGGACAGGAAAGCTTC.

This sequence joins TRBV5-1 and TRBJ2-1, with 10 bases that match TRBD2. Germline lookup yields CDR1 SGHRS and CDR2 YFSETQ. The V gene end was trimmed by 4 bases and the J gene end by 6 bases; junction bases not matched to a gene: 7. The CDR3 sequence is 15 residues long. CDR3 in amino acids: CASSRALAGGNEQFF. In DNA, the CDR3 is TGCGCCAGCAGCCGGGCCTTAGCGGGGGGCAATGAGCAGTTCTTC.

This clone was counted a few times. The CDR3 DNA sequence: TGTGCCAGCAGACCCGTTACAAGTAACACTGAAGCTTTCTTT. Translation gives CASRPVTSNTEAFF. This chain links TRBV5-5 with TRBJ1-1; D unresolved. The germline V and J ends were trimmed by 5 bases and 2 bases, with 13 bases remaining between them. The V gene's germline CDR1 is SGHKS and CDR2 YYEKEE (reference sequence). The CDR3 loop spans 14 amino acids.

The gene calls are TRBV29-1 and TRBJ1-2; D unclear. The CDR3 sequence is 14 residues long. Looked up from germline, CDR1 is SQVTM and CDR2 is ANQGSEA. The germline V and J ends were trimmed by 2 bases and 8 bases, with 18 bases remaining between them. CDR3 protein: CSVETSLTGGGYTF. Written as DNA, the CDR3 is TGCAGCGTTGAAACATCTCTCACCGGAGGGGGCTACACCTTC.

The rearrangement uses TRBV6-5 and TRBJ1-3, with D maybe TRBD1 (6 bases). The germline V gene encodes CDR1 MNHEY and CDR2 SVGAGI. The CDR3 spans 15 residues. The germline V and J ends were trimmed by 0 bases and 7 bases, with 13 bases remaining between them. CDR3 coding DNA: TGTGCCAGCAGTTACTCGACGGTCAGGGGCAACACCATATATTTT. Translated, it gives CASSYSTVRGNTIYF.

The J gene is TRBJ1-1, the V gene TRBV11-2; D unclear. Germline V gene data show CDR1 as SGHAT and CDR2 as FQNNGV. This CDR3 has 13 residues. V was trimmed by 5 bases and J by 10 bases, leaving 17 bases between them. The CDR3 protein is CASSLSRGDLAFF. The DNA of the CDR3 is TGTGCCAGCAGCCTATCAAGAGGAGACTTAGCTTTCTTT.

The chain links TRBV5-1 to TRBJ2-1; the D is unclear. This CDR3 is 15 amino acids long. Trimming took 4 bases from V and 1 from J, leaving 12 bases between them. From germline, CDR1 is SGHRS and CDR2 YFSETQ. The CDR3 nucleotides read TGCGCCAGCAGCCAAGGCGCCGGGTCCTACAATGAGCAGTTCTTC. It specifies CASSQGAGSYNEQFF.

The V and J genes are TRBV5-1 and TRBJ1-6, with a possible D match to TRBD1 (5 bases). The CDR3 is made up of 14 amino acids. Germline assignment: CDR1 SGHRS and CDR2 YFSETQ. The V gene lost 5 bases and the J gene lost 6 bases, with 12 bases spanning the gap. CDR3 region: CASRGGVRNSPLHF. For the CDR3, the DNA is TGCGCCAGCAGGGGGGGGGTCCGTAATTCACCCCTCCACTTT.

V usage is TRBV19 and J usage is TRBJ2-3; 10 bases are a match to TRBD2. CDR1 LNHDA and CDR2 SQIVND come from the germline V gene (reference sequence). The CDR3 length is 16 residues. V trimming: 5 bases; J trimming: 4 bases; junction bases outside the gene matches: 9. CDR3 loop: CASSASSGGAPDTQYF. CDR3 bases: TGTGCCAGTAGTGCGAGCAGCGGGGGGGCGCCAGATACGCAGTATTTT.

The chain employs TRBV28 and TRBJ1-2, with D perhaps TRBD1 (5 bases). The germline V gene encodes CDR1 MDHEN and CDR2 SYDVKM. V gave up 6 bases and J gave up 5 bases, with 22 bases separating them. This CDR3 is 16 amino acids long. The CDR3 loop is CASSQGGRAGYYGYTF. The CDR3 region has the DNA TGTGCCAGCAGCCAGGGAGGCAGGGCGGGGTATTATGGCTACACCTTC.

V is TRBV24-1 and J is TRBJ2-5, with a tentative D call TRBD1 (6 bases). Trimming took off 3 bases at V and 2 bases at J, with 6 bases between the two ends. This CDR3 has 13 amino acids. CDR1 and CDR2 (germline): KGHDR, SFDVKD. The CDR3 spells CATSDGTQETQYF. CDR3 DNA sequence: TGTGCCACCAGTGATGGGACACAAGAGACCCAGTACTTC.

This clone was counted once. The V call is TRBV18, the J call TRBJ2-5; D possibly corresponds to TRBD2 (5 bases). The V and J ends lost 1 base and 2 bases respectively, with 8 bases between them. CDR1 is KGHSH and CDR2 is LQKENI in the germline V gene. The CDR3 is 14 residues long. CDR3 residues: CASSPRGSQETQYF. In nucleotides, the CDR3 is TGTGCCAGCTCACCACGAGGGTCACAAGAGACCCAGTACTTC.

V gene TRBV19 combines with J gene TRBJ2-7, with TRBD1 matching over 8 bases. CDR1 LNHDA and CDR2 SQIVND come from the germline V gene (reference sequence). CDR3 length: 13 amino acids. V gave up 6 bases and J gave up 0 bases; unmatched junction bases: 1. The CDR3 here is CASSDRGSYEQYF. The CDR3 nucleotides are TGTGCCAGTAGCGACAGGGGCTCCTACGAGCAGTACTTC.